This TCR beta chain appears in the sequencing data of a study of persistence of HIV-infected CD4 T cells. Study details: The sample holds CD4+ T cells responsive to CMV or HIV-1 Gag. Whole-study findings and limits: Within sorted populations, more oligoclonal TCRs accompanied more oligoclonal proviruses.

CDR1 SEHNR and CDR2 FQNEAQ come from the germline V gene (reference sequence). The CDR3 is 17 amino acids. The junction had 8 bases not matched to a gene; V was cut back by 5 bases and J by 0 bases. The libraries were made with immunoSEQ version 4 in survey mode. TCRdb keeps only in-frame clones here, not all; method: immunoSEQ multiplex PCR. The sample shows more than 30,000 clones, 65% to 85% of them seen only once. In the case of this clone: Its cognate antigen is unknown.

Cells were stimulated with CMV-infected fibroblast lysates at 8 to 10 ug/mL. CD40L-negative CD69-negative CD45RO-high memory CD4+ T cells were sorted as populations depleted of antigen-responding cells. Adults with HIV-1 started suppressive ART while chronically infected. J is TRBJ2-2 and V is TRBV7-9, with 8 bases fitting TRBD1. The sample consisted of CD4+ T cells sorted from PBMCs after roughly 18-hour stimulation, taken from a patient who received antiretroviral therapy. The TCR sequence derives from an adult man with HIV who was CMV-seropositive. The CDR3 spells CASSTYRGRSNTGELFF. DNA of the CDR3: TGTGCCAGCAGCACTTACAGGGGGAGATCGAACACCGGGGAGCTGTTTTTT.